This T cell receptor beta chain was sequenced for a study of siplizumab effects on memory and regulatory T cells. Trimming took 9 bases from V and 4 from J, leaving 24 bases between them. CDR3 length equals 16 residues. CDR1 is LNHDA, CDR2 SQIVND, per germline (reference sequence). The protocol was immunoSEQ multiplex PCR, while the TCRdb copy is restricted to in-frame clones and leaves out a portion. The sample records roughly 62,000 clones, 85% to 95% being singletons. Concerning this clone: Its specificity is unknown.

Study conclusions and caveats: Tregs that proliferated in siplizumab cultures did not have their suppressive function confirmed.

The chain has TRBV19 and TRBJ1-2, with D tentatively TRBD1 (5 bases). The source material was CD8+ T cells sorted from blood. The clonotype originates from a human donor in good health. The CDR3 DNA sequence: TGTGCCAGCCTCGGATCGGGACGGCGAGTTCTCTATGGCTACACCTTC. Its translation is CASLGSGRRVLYGYTF.